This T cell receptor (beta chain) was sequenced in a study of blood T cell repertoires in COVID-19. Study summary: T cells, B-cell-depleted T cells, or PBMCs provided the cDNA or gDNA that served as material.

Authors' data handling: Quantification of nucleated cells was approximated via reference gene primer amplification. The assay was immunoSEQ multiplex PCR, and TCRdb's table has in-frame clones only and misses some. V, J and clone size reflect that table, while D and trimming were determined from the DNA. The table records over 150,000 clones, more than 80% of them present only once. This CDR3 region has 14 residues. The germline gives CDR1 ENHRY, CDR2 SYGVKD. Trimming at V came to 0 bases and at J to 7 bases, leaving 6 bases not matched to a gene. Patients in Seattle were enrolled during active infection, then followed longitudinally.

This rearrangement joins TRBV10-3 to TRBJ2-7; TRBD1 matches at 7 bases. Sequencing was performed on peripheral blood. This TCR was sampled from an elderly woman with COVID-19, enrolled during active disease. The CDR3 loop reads CAISESGPGGEQYF. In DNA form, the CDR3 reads TGTGCCATCAGTGAGTCGGGGCCAGGGGGAGAGCAGTACTTC.